This T cell receptor beta chain was sequenced in a study of cytomegalovirus exposure and HLA in healthy donors. At the level of the study: Around 80 million unique TCRs from HLA-typed donors were held in an early data release. Study-wide points: Donors were assumed by presence/absence analyses to have roughly uniform sequencing depth. Reported findings show TCR beta sequences accurately forecast HLA-A and HLA-B alleles in most subjects.

Comment on this clone: Antigen unknown.

The study ran its PCR with 60 Vbeta and 13 Jbeta primers. Assay: immunoSEQ multiplex PCR; the TCRdb copy retains only in-frame clones and omits some. The data show roughly 150,000 clones, about 81% seen once. There were likely unrecorded immune exposures, though donors were nominally healthy when sampled. V shed 2 bases and J shed 3 bases, with 14 bases lying between them. Germline V gene lookup returns CDR1 SGHNT and CDR2 YYREEE (reference sequence). CDR3 length equals 15 residues. This rearrangement joins TRBV5-4 to TRBJ2-5; D is possibly TRBD1 (6 bases). The sequence derives from a man under 40 in good health and CMV-seronegative. The sequencing sample was made of PBMCs. The CDR3, as DNA: TGTGCCAGCAGCTTTGGGGGCTGGGGAAAAGAGACCCAGTACTTC. The encoded protein is CASSFGGWGKETQYF.